The present entry profiles one TCR beta chain with its context. The CDR3 has 14 residues. CDR1 and CDR2 from the germline V gene are KGHSH and LQKENI. The V gene lost 5 bases and the J gene lost 2 bases, with 12 bases spanning the gap. Living in about 25 US areas, the participants were between roughly 18 and 90 years of age. Participant-reported clinical history was the basis for cohort assignment. Recovered status applied to Cohort 3 donors who had two consecutive negative PCRs. It also applied to those with clearance or with symptom resolution. Sequencing was performed with immunoSEQ multiplex PCR; in TCRdb, only in-frame clones are kept and a portion is missing. This sample yields some 300,000 clones, of which roughly 90% are seen a single time; 9.5% belongs to the top ten. This record comes from a study of blood T cell repertoires in COVID-19. Background on the study: PBMCs, B-cell-depleted T cells, or T cells provided the cDNA or gDNA that made up the material.

Sample: PBMCs or T cells enriched from blood (not recorded which). The clonotype comes from a woman in her forties who had recovered from COVID-19. The chain couples TRBV18 to TRBJ2-5; maybe TRBD1 (5 bases). The CDR3 region is CASSMNQGQETQYF. The CDR3 nucleotides are TGTGCCAGCTCAATGAATCAGGGACAAGAGACCCAGTACTTC.